This T cell receptor beta chain was identified in a study of response to subunit inactivated influenza vaccine. Whole-study results and caveats: After each seasonal influenza vaccination, few new T cells are recruited, the authors suggested.

This clonotype appeared many times. Its antigen remains unidentified. TCRdb re-called the RT-PCR reads with MiXCR, one entry per CDR3 protein. Found here are hundreds of thousands of distinct CDR3 sequences, 11% of them singletons; the top ten hold 11%. The length of the CDR3 is 14 residues. The V gene's germline CDR1 is ENHRY and CDR2 SYGVKD. V lost 0 bases to trimming and J lost 4 bases; unmatched junction nucleotides: 3. The same specimen was also included in a second study, on T cells expressing NK-cell markers. That report adds: UMI-tagged 5'RACE template switching yielded the TCR beta cDNA. One of eight sequenced donors was HCMV-seronegative; the other seven were seropositive.

The TCR originated in a man aged 50 to 60 who received an inactivated influenza vaccine. The input for sequencing was PBMCs from blood, taken on the day of vaccination. The rearrangement links TRBV10-3 to TRBJ2-7; 7 bases are shared with TRBD1. Here the CDR3 DNA reads TGTGCCATCAGTGAGTCGGGGACAGCTTACGAGCAGTACTTC. This gives the protein CAISESGTAYEQYF.